These 30 T cell receptor beta chains share one sample of origin, sequenced in a study of Graves' ophthalmopathy and Graves' hyperthyroidism. RNA transcripts were the source from which TCR beta CDR3 regions were amplified. RT-PCR in the first round used HTBI primers; a second-round multiplex PCR followed. TCRdb independently ran MiXCR on the multiplex PCR reads; one entry per CDR3 protein. Here the sample spans 200,000 to 250,000 distinct CDR3 sequences, roughly 21% being singletons. The sequencing sample was made of peripheral blood. These receptors were taken from a woman aged 45 to 65 with Graves' ophthalmopathy.

This clonotype appeared many times. J is TRBJ2-7 and V is TRBV2; 8 bases are shared with TRBD1. V was clipped by 5 bases and J by 2 bases; unmatched bases: 11. Germline CDR1 reads SNHLY; CDR2 reads FYNNEI. The CDR3 consists of 16 residues. The CDR3 reads CASSLPRTGPPYEQYF. The CDR3 DNA follows: TGTGCCAGCAGTCTCCCGCGGACAGGGCCTCCCTACGAGCAGTACTTC.

In its sample, this clonotype was seen a few times. The chain is built from TRBV4-1 and TRBJ1-1; weak D call: TRBD1 (5 bases). Trimming removed 3 bases from V and 3 bases from J, with 14 bases in between. This CDR3 is built from 15 residues. From germline, CDR1 is MGHRA and CDR2 YSYEKL. The DNA of the CDR3 is TGCGCCAGCAGCCAGATTCTCACGGGGGACACTGAAGCTTTCTTT. Amino acid sequence: CASSQILTGDTEAFF.

This clonotype occurred many times. The rearrangement joins TRBV27 to TRBJ1-1, with 7 bases identical to TRBD1. The germline CDR1 and CDR2 sequences are MNHEY and SMNVEV (reference sequence). This CDR3 has 15 residues. V shed 1 base, J shed 8 bases, and the junction held 10 bases outside the gene matches. The CDR3 sequence: CASSLYATGAAEAFF. The CDR3 DNA reads as TGTGCCAGCAGTTTATACGCTACAGGGGCGGCAGAAGCTTTCTTT.

This clonotype was detected many times. The rearrangement uses TRBV6-1 and TRBJ2-7; 12 bases are a match to TRBD2. V lost 7 bases, J lost 6 bases, and 13 bases stayed unmatched. The CDR3 loop spans 16 amino acids. CDR1 and CDR2 (germline): MNHNS, SASEGT. CDR3 residues: CASTGTGRTSGIEQYF. CDR3 nucleotides: TGTGCCAGCACCGGGACAGGTAGGACTAGCGGGATCGAGCAGTACTTC.

This clonotype was observed many times. The chain carries TRBV30 and TRBJ1-6; unclear D gene. The V and J ends lost 0 bases and 7 bases respectively, with 10 bases between them. Germline loops: CDR1 GTSNPN, CDR2 SVGIG (reference sequence). CDR3 length: 14 residues. The CDR3 here is CAWSVANGNSPLHF. CDR3 DNA: TGTGCCTGGAGTGTAGCGAACGGGAATTCACCCCTCCACTTT.

This clonotype has ten or more counts. The chain recombines TRBV6-1 with TRBJ1-2; TRBD1 matches at 8 bases. Per germline, CDR1 MNHNS and CDR2 SASEGT. V dropped 6 bases and J dropped 7; count of bases not matched to a gene: 4. The CDR3 has 12 amino acids. The CDR3 loop reads CASSLTGGGYTF. CDR3 nucleotide sequence: TGTGCCAGCAGCCTCACAGGGGGTGGCTACACCTTC.

The sample holds a few counts of this clonotype. The gene calls are TRBV7-9 and TRBJ2-4; D is perhaps TRBD1 or TRBD2 (5 bases each). V was pared by 1 base and J by 3 bases, with 16 bases between. The CDR3 extends over 17 amino acids. CDR1 and CDR2 (germline): SEHNR, FQNEAQ (reference sequence). The CDR3 DNA reads TGTGCCAGCAGCTTAGGGGGGACCCGTCAAGACAAAAACATTCAGTACTTC. This translates into CASSLGGTRQDKNIQYF.

This clonotype showed up just once. Here the CDR3 DNA reads TGTGCCACCAGCAGCAATACAGGGCCCTCGAACTATGGCTACACCTTC. Residues: CATSSNTGPSNYGYTF. J is TRBJ1-2 and V is TRBV24-1; TRBD1 is a possible D gene (6 bases). The V gene lost 7 bases and the J gene lost 2 bases, with 19 bases spanning the gap. The CDR3 runs 16 residues. Germline V lookup: CDR1 KGHDR, CDR2 SFDVKD.

This clonotype was picked up a small number of times. A much more abundant neighbour one base away suggests this may be a read error. J is TRBJ2-2 and V is TRBV30, with D tentatively TRBD1 or TRBD2 (5 bases each). Trimming left V 0 bases short and J 11 bases short, with 13 bases between. CDR3 size: 13 residues. Germline lookup yields CDR1 GTSNPN and CDR2 SVGIG (reference sequence). CDR3 coding DNA: TGTGCCTGGAGTGTCCTCCGGGGCCCCGAGCTGTTTTTT. It is translated as CAWSVLRGPELFF.

The chain joins TRBV20-1 to TRBJ2-2; D remains ambiguous. V was cut by 4 bases and J by 3 bases, with 9 bases left in between. Germline V lookup: CDR1 DFQATT, CDR2 SNEGSKA (reference sequence). This CDR3 spans 13 amino acids. The CDR3 is CSANAFHTGELFF. In DNA, the CDR3 is TGCAGTGCTAATGCATTTCACACCGGGGAGCTGTTTTTT.

This clonotype has more than one count but fewer than ten. The chain couples TRBV7-9 to TRBJ1-2; 9 nucleotides match TRBD1. The CDR3 consists of 14 residues. The junction had 6 bases not matched to a gene; V was cut back by 5 bases and J by 5 bases. The V gene's germline CDR1 is SEHNR and CDR2 FQNEAQ (reference sequence). The CDR3 protein is CASSPSGQGYGYTF. In nucleotides, the CDR3 is TGTGCCAGCAGCCCCTCGGGACAGGGTTATGGCTACACCTTC.

This clonotype came up many times. V gene TRBV6-1 combines with J gene TRBJ1-1, with 10 bases fitting TRBD1. Germline trimming cut 6 bases from V and 1 base from J; bases unmatched to any gene: 5. CDR3 length: 15 residues. Germline CDR1 reads MNHNS; CDR2 reads SASEGT. The CDR3 region has the DNA TGTGCCAGCAGCCCGACAGGGGGCCGGAACACTGAAGCTTTCTTT. It is translated as CASSPTGGRNTEAFF.

The table lists this clonotype with many counts. The V gene is TRBV7-2, the J gene TRBJ2-2; the D call may be TRBD1 or TRBD2 (6 bases each). Germline V gene sequence: CDR1 SGHTA, CDR2 FQGNSA. V dropped 1 base and J dropped 4 bases, with 10 bases sitting between them. There are 15 residues in the CDR3. CDR3: CASSLVRGPTGELFF. The CDR3 DNA sequence: TGTGCCAGCAGCTTAGTTCGGGGGCCCACCGGGGAGCTGTTTTTT.

This chain joins TRBV30 and TRBJ1-1; perhaps TRBD1 as D (6 bases). Trimming stripped 0 bases from V and 1 base from J, with 18 bases between. The CDR3 has 17 amino acids. Germline assignment: CDR1 GTSNPN and CDR2 SVGIG (reference sequence). DNA of the CDR3: TGTGCCTGGAGTGTACAGGGATCTGTGCCTAGGAACACTGAAGCTTTCTTT. Translated: CAWSVQGSVPRNTEAFF.

This clonotype was picked up many times. In nucleotides, the CDR3 is TGTGCCGCTGGGCCAGGTTTCACTGAAGCTTTCTTT. Amino acids: CAAGPGFTEAFF. This chain uses TRBV19 with TRBJ1-1; D is undetermined. V gave up 11 bases and J gave up 4 bases, with 14 bases separating them. CDR3 length: 12 amino acids. Germline lookup yields CDR1 LNHDA and CDR2 SQIVND (reference sequence).

Only a few counts were recorded for this clonotype. The chain combines TRBV11-2 with TRBJ2-7; D possibly corresponds to TRBD2 (6 bases). Germline-derived CDR1 and CDR2 are SGHAT and FQNNGV. The CDR3 contains 17 residues. Between the trimmed V and J ends, which lost 2 bases and 2 bases, there was a span of 19 bases. Here the CDR3 DNA reads TGTGCCAGCAGCTTATCTGCTGGGGGGTCTTATCCCTACGAGCAGTACTTC. The encoded protein is CASSLSAGGSYPYEQYF.

The V call is TRBV18, the J call TRBJ1-1, with TRBD1 identical over 7 bases. V lost 6 bases and J lost 3; bases outside the gene matches: 10. The CDR3 loop spans 15 amino acids. CDR1 is KGHSH and CDR2 is LQKENI in the germline V gene. The chain's CDR3 is CASSLNHRGDTEAFF. The CDR3 DNA is TGTGCCAGCTCTCTAAATCACAGGGGCGACACTGAAGCTTTCTTT.

This clonotype was seen many times. The gene calls are TRBV2 and TRBJ1-2; TRBD1 matches at 7 bases. There are 13 residues in the CDR3. V was pared by 4 bases and J by 10 bases, with 9 bases of the junction left unmatched. Germline assignment: CDR1 SNHLY and CDR2 FYNNEI. CDR3 DNA: TGTGCCAGCAGTGGCCGGGACAGCGTTGTCTACACCTTC. Translated: CASSGRDSVVYTF.

The rearrangement links TRBV12-3 or TRBV12-4 to TRBJ2-5; 8 nucleotides agree with TRBD2. CDR3 length: 14 residues. The junction had 8 bases not matched to a gene; V was cut back by 6 bases and J by 5 bases. This CDR3 reads CASRDSGALETQYF. CDR3 nucleotides: TGTGCCAGCAGGGATAGCGGGGCACTGGAGACCCAGTACTTC.

In its sample, this clonotype was seen many times. The V gene is TRBV10-3, the J gene TRBJ1-2, with 7 bases that match TRBD1. Per the germline V gene, CDR1 is ENHRY and CDR2 is SYGVKD. The CDR3 contains 14 residues. V shed 0 bases and J 6 bases; nucleotides not matched to a gene: 4. The CDR3 bases are TGTGCCATCAGTGAGTCTGACAGGGCGGATGGCTACACCTTC. This codes for CAISESDRADGYTF.

This clonotype was picked up many times. The chain is built from TRBV7-8 and TRBJ2-4, with TRBD2 matching 8 bases. The CDR3 extends over 17 amino acids. Germline CDR1 reads SGHVS; CDR2 reads FQNEAQ. V lost 1 base, J lost 4 bases, and 9 bases stayed unmatched. CDR3 loop: CASSLGRRGRPKNIQYF. Here the CDR3 DNA reads TGTGCCAGCAGCTTAGGTCGGCGCGGGAGGCCGAAAAACATTCAGTACTTC.

This clonotype was detected ten times or more. This chain uses TRBV12-3 or TRBV12-4 with TRBJ1-3; D is unresolved. The CDR3 has 14 amino acids. Trimming removed 6 bases at V and 0 bases at J, with 9 bases between. The CDR3 sequence: CASSPNYSGNTIYF. CDR3 in DNA: TGTGCCAGCAGCCCCAACTACTCTGGAAACACCATATATTTT.

This clonotype has a count of ten or more. The V gene is TRBV6-4, the J gene TRBJ1-3; no definite D call. The V end lost 8 bases, the J end lost 8 bases, and 13 bases lay between the germline ends. Germline V gene lookup returns CDR1 MRHNA and CDR2 SNTAGT. The CDR3 loop spans 12 amino acids. CDR3 sequence reads: CASEGLRDTIYF. In DNA, the CDR3 is TGTGCCAGCGAAGGGTTGAGGGACACCATATATTTT.

This clonotype was detected ten times or more. V gene TRBV29-1 combines with J gene TRBJ2-5; D unresolved. Germline-derived CDR1 and CDR2 are SQVTM and ANQGSEA. CDR3 length equals 12 residues. V was shortened by 0 bases and J by 6 bases, with 8 bases between the two germline ends. The chain's CDR3 is CSVEEGGQTQYF. The CDR3 coding sequence is TGCAGCGTTGAAGAGGGTGGGCAGACCCAGTACTTC.

Many counts were recorded for this clonotype. This rearrangement joins TRBV27 to TRBJ2-5; D call uncertain. Germline lookup yields CDR1 MNHEY and CDR2 SMNVEV (reference sequence). V dropped 0 bases and J dropped 7 bases, with 12 bases sitting between them. The CDR3 is 14 amino acids. The CDR3 protein is CASSLSSLKGTQYF. The DNA of the CDR3 is TGTGCCAGCAGTTTATCGTCCTTGAAGGGGACCCAGTACTTC.

This clonotype was seen at least ten times. The chain has TRBV29-1 and TRBJ1-1; TRBD1 matches at 8 bases. The CDR3 is 14 amino acids. Germline lookup yields CDR1 SQVTM and CDR2 ANQGSEA. V trimming: 4 bases; J trimming: 3 bases; junction bases outside the gene matches: 7. The CDR3, as DNA: TGCAGCGTTGCCCCGGACAGGGCATACACTGAAGCTTTCTTT. Its protein is CSVAPDRAYTEAFF.

This clonotype appeared many times. This chain links TRBV7-3 with TRBJ2-5, with D perhaps TRBD2 (6 bases). The length of the CDR3 is 15 residues. Trimming removed 2 bases from V and 0 bases from J, with 10 bases in between. The germline V gene encodes CDR1 SGHTA and CDR2 FQGTGA. DNA for the CDR3: TGTGCCAGCAGCTTATCAGGGAGGTACCAAGAGACCCAGTACTTC. Protein: CASSLSGRYQETQYF.

At least ten counts were recorded for this clonotype. The rearrangement uses TRBV12-3 or TRBV12-4 and TRBJ1-5; 8 bases line up with TRBD1. The CDR3 spans 14 residues. Trimming at V came to 6 bases and at J to 2 bases, leaving 3 bases not matched to a gene. This CDR3 is CASSGTGGNQPQHF. The CDR3 DNA is TGTGCCAGCAGCGGGACAGGCGGCAATCAGCCCCAGCATTTT.

This clonotype showed up just a few times. The chain links TRBV24-1 to TRBJ1-5; D is unclear. CDR3 length: 14 amino acids. V lost 1 base and J 7 bases, leaving 10 bases between the germline ends. In germline, CDR1 is KGHDR, CDR2 SFDVKD. The CDR3 nucleotides are TGTGCCACCAGTGATTTAGTTCGACGGCAGCCCCAGCATTTT. Its protein is CATSDLVRRQPQHF.

This clonotype has ten or more counts. Here the CDR3 reads CASSVGDRGSPRSYEQYF. CDR3 sequence (DNA): TGTGCCAGCAGCGTAGGGGACAGGGGATCCCCCCGATCCTACGAGCAGTACTTC. V gene TRBV9 combines with J gene TRBJ2-7; 10 bases align to TRBD1. The length of the CDR3 is 18 residues. Trimming cost V 0 bases and J 1 base; bases outside gene matches: 10. Germline values: CDR1 SGDLS, CDR2 YYNGEE.